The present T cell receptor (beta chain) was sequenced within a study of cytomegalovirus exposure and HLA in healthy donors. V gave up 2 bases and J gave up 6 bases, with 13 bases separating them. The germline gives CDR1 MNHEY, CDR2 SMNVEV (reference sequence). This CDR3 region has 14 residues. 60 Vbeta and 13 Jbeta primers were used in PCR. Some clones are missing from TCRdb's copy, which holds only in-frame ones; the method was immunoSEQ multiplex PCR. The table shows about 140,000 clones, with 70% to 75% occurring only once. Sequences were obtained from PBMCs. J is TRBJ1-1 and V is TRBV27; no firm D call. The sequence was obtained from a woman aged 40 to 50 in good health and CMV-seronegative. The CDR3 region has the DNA TGTGCCAGCAGTTTAAACGAAGGAGCGGCTGAAGCTTTCTTT. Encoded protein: CASSLNEGAAEAFF.